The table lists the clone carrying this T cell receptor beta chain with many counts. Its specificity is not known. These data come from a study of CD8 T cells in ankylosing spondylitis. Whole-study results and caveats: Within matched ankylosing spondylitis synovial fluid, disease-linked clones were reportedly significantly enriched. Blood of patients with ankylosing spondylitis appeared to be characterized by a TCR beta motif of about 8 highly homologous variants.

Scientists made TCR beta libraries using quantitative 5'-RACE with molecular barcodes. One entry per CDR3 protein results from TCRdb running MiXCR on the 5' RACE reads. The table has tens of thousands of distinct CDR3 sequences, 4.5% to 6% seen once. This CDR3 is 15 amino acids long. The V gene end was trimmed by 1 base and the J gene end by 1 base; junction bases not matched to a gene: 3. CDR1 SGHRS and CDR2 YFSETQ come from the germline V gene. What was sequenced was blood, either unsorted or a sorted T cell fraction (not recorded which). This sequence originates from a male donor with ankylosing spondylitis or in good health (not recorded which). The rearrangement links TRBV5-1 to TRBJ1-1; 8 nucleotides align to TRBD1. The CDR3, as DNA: TGCGCCAGCAGCTTGTCGGACAGGGCGAACACTGAAGCTTTCTTT. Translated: CASSLSDRANTEAFF.